These 28 T cell receptor beta chains were sequenced from one sample in a study of T cell clonotyping in hematopoietic cell transplantation. The protocol was immunoSEQ multiplex PCR, while the TCRdb copy is restricted to in-frame clones and leaves out a portion. Of 7,500 to 9,500 clones in the sample, over 75% were seen once. The input for sequencing was PBMCs, taken 180 days after allogeneic stem cell transplant. The receptors derive from a female patient under 45 who had an allogeneic stem cell transplant, so the T cells may come from the graft donor. Some clones in this sample may be carry-over from other donors' samples.

The V call is TRBV7-9, the J call TRBJ1-1; possibly TRBD1 for D (6 bases). This CDR3 spans 13 amino acids. Deletions cut 0 bases from V and 9 bases from J, with 11 bases between. The germline V gene encodes CDR1 SEHNR and CDR2 FQNEAQ (reference sequence). DNA for the CDR3: TGTGCCAGCAGCTTAGCGGGGCAGGGGAAAGCTTTCTTT. Its translation is CASSLAGQGKAFF.

This clone came up a few times. V usage is TRBV6-4 and J usage is TRBJ2-2, with D tentatively TRBD1 (6 bases). The CDR3 contains 15 residues. The V gene lost 5 bases and the J gene lost 5 bases, with 15 bases spanning the gap. Looked up from germline, CDR1 is MRHNA and CDR2 is SNTAGT. The CDR3 sequence: CASSLTGTTTGELFF. In nucleotides, the CDR3 is TGTGCCAGCAGTCTTACCGGGACAACGACCGGGGAGCTGTTTTTT.

This rearrangement joins TRBV19 to TRBJ1-6; 7 nucleotides align to TRBD1. This CDR3 region has 14 residues. V was clipped by 6 bases and J by 7 bases; unmatched bases: 6. CDR1 and CDR2 from the germline V gene are LNHDA and SQIVND (reference sequence). Here the CDR3 reads CASRARDRNSPLHF. In nucleotides, the CDR3 is TGTGCCAGTAGGGCCCGGGACAGAAATTCACCCCTCCACTTT.

The rearrangement links TRBV30 to TRBJ2-3, with TRBD2 matching over 9 bases. Germline loops: CDR1 GTSNPN, CDR2 SVGIG (reference sequence). After removal of 8 bases from V and 0 bases from J, the junction contained 9 bases not matched to a gene. The length of the CDR3 is 15 residues. This chain's CDR3 is CARSAGGSSTDTQYF. For the CDR3, the DNA is TGTGCCCGTTCAGCGGGGGGTTCTAGCACAGATACGCAGTATTTT.

The V call is TRBV14, the J call TRBJ1-6; D ambiguous. Trimming took off 4 bases at V and 7 bases at J, with 11 bases between the two ends. CDR1 and CDR2 from the germline V gene are SGHDN and FVKESK. The CDR3 has 14 amino acids. The CDR3 here is CASSRQVGNSPLHF. CDR3 coding DNA: TGTGCCAGCAGCCGACAAGTGGGGAATTCACCCCTCCACTTT.

The gene calls are TRBV6-1 and TRBJ1-5; no clear D. CDR1 is MNHNS, CDR2 SASEGT, per germline. This CDR3 has 15 residues. The V and J ends lost 6 bases and 2 bases respectively, with 14 bases between them. The DNA for the CDR3 is TGTGCCAGCAGAGAACACCTTGGGGGCAATCAGCCCCAGCATTTT. Amino acids: CASREHLGGNQPQHF.

The J gene is TRBJ1-2, the V gene TRBV7-2; 9 bases fit TRBD1. The CDR3 runs 18 residues. The germline V gene encodes CDR1 SGHTA and CDR2 FQGNSA. V lost 3 bases, J lost 5 bases, and 16 bases stayed unmatched. Here the CDR3 DNA reads TGTGCCAGCAGCTTGATCGGACAGGGGCCGTTGTCCCCATATGGCTACACCTTC. Protein: CASSLIGQGPLSPYGYTF. Variable domain in full (rest from reference TRBV7-2 and TRBJ1-2): GAGVSQSPSNKVTEKGKDVELRCDPISGHTALYWYRQSLGQGLEFLIYFQGNSAPDKSGLPSDRFSAERTGGSVSTLTIQRTQQEDSAVYLCASSLIGQGPLSPYGYTFGSGTRLTVV.

CDR3 DNA sequence: TGTGCCAGCAGCTTAGTGGGCCAGGCGAACACTGAAGCTTTCTTT. It encodes CASSLVGQANTEAFF. The chain joins TRBV7-2 to TRBJ1-1; D is ambiguous. CDR3 length: 15 residues. Trimming shortened V by 1 base and J by 1 base, and 10 bases separated the two germline ends. CDR1 SGHTA and CDR2 FQGNSA come from the germline V gene.

The rearrangement uses TRBV30 and TRBJ2-7; tentative D call: TRBD1 (5 bases). Trimming removed 5 bases at V and 2 bases at J, with 7 bases between. CDR1 and CDR2 (germline): GTSNPN, SVGIG (reference sequence). CDR3 length: 11 amino acids. In DNA, the CDR3 is TGTGCCTGGCAGGACACCTACGAGCAGTACTTC. Its translation: CAWQDTYEQYF.

The chain is built from TRBV6-1 and TRBJ1-5; tentative D call: TRBD1 (5 bases). Trimming left V 7 bases short and J 0 bases short, with 13 bases between. From germline, CDR1 is MNHNS and CDR2 SASEGT. The CDR3 sequence is 15 residues long. This CDR3 reads CASTLPGNSNQPQHF. Written as DNA, the CDR3 is TGTGCCAGCACTCTACCAGGGAATAGCAATCAGCCCCAGCATTTT.

This clone was found a few times. The chain joins TRBV2 to TRBJ1-1; D call uncertain. Germline assignment: CDR1 SNHLY and CDR2 FYNNEI. The CDR3 loop spans 12 amino acids. Between the trimmed V and J ends, which lost 7 bases and 2 bases, there was a span of 8 bases. CDR3 DNA sequence: TGTGCCAGCACAGTAAGTAACACTGAAGCTTTCTTT. It translates to CASTVSNTEAFF.

Points on this clone: One junction end disagrees with the germline gene, perhaps due to a read error. The chain combines TRBV5-5 with TRBJ1-2, with D unresolved. CDR1 is SGHKS, CDR2 YYEKEE, per germline (reference sequence). The length of the CDR3 is 13 residues. CDR3 nucleotides: TGCGCCAGCAGCCCGACGGCTTACTATGGCTACACCTTC. Its protein is CASSPTAYYGYTF. The complete variable domain, with remaining parts taken from reference TRBV5-5 and TRBJ1-2, reads DAGVTQSPTHLIKTRGQQVTLRCSPISGHKSVSWYQQVLGQGPQFIFQYYEKEERGRGNFPDRFSARQFPNYSSELNVNALLLGDSALYLCASSPTAYYGYTFGSGTRLTVV.

The chain links TRBV27 to TRBJ1-1, with a tentative D call TRBD1 (6 bases). The CDR3 sequence is 14 residues long. The ends were cut back, 4 bases at V and 2 bases at J, with 11 bases in the middle. Germline V gene lookup returns CDR1 MNHEY and CDR2 SMNVEV (reference sequence). CDR3 sequence: CASSSGTFNTEAFF. The CDR3 DNA reads as TGTGCCAGCAGTTCCGGGACATTTAACACTGAAGCTTTCTTT.

The gene calls are TRBV6-5 and TRBJ2-5, with D unclear. CDR1 MNHEY and CDR2 SVGAGI come from the germline V gene. V was cut by 2 bases and J by 5 bases, with 3 bases left in between. The CDR3 spans 11 residues. DNA of the CDR3: TGTGCCAGCAGTTACCTGGAGACCCAGTACTTC. This encodes CASSYLETQYF.

This chain joins TRBV6-5 and TRBJ2-5; possibly TRBD2 for D (5 bases). Trimming pared 6 bases from V and 1 base from J, leaving 15 bases between. Germline V gene sequence: CDR1 MNHEY, CDR2 SVGAGI. The CDR3 contains 15 residues. The CDR3 nucleotides read TGTGCCAGCAGGGGCCGAGCGGACTTCCAAGAGACCCAGTACTTC. Translated, it gives CASRGRADFQETQYF.

The rearrangement joins TRBV5-1 to TRBJ1-1; TRBD1 aligns across 9 bases. The ends lost 2 bases at V and 5 bases at J; junction bases unmatched: 7. The CDR3 is made up of 15 amino acids. CDR1 is SGHRS, CDR2 YFSETQ, per germline. CDR3 region: CASSLTGGWGTEAFF. The CDR3 region has the DNA TGCGCCAGCAGCTTAACAGGGGGCTGGGGGACTGAAGCTTTCTTT.

The chain employs TRBV29-1 and TRBJ2-5, with TRBD2 as a possible D gene (5 bases). Germline CDR1 reads SQVTM; CDR2 reads ANQGSEA. The CDR3 spans 13 residues. Trimming took off 1 base at V and 4 bases at J, with 10 bases between the two ends. CDR3 sequence reads: CSVEAEGRETQYF. The CDR3 coding sequence is TGCAGCGTTGAAGCCGAGGGAAGAGAGACCCAGTACTTC.

This chain connects TRBV7-2 to TRBJ1-2; D ambiguous. The CDR3 runs to 13 residues. Germline CDR1 SGHTA, CDR2 FQGNSA. V was pared by 2 bases and J by 7 bases, with 11 bases between. The CDR3 coding sequence is TGTGCCAGCAGCTTAACGGTCCTGCTTGGCTACACCTTC. It translates to CASSLTVLLGYTF. The full variable domain, its missing parts supplied by reference TRBV7-2 and TRBJ1-2, is GAGVSQSPSNKVTEKGKDVELRCDPISGHTALYWYRQSLGQGLEFLIYFQGNSAPDKSGLPSDRFSAERTGGSVSTLTIQRTQQEDSAVYLCASSLTVLLGYTFGSGTRLTVV.

By proportion, this clone is medium-sized. This chain connects TRBV11-3 to TRBJ1-1, with D hard to call. Germline CDR1 SGHNT, CDR2 YENEEA. The CDR3 consists of 13 residues. The V end lost 4 bases, the J end lost 1 base, and 7 bases lay between the germline ends. The CDR3: CASSSAGNTEAFF. The CDR3 DNA sequence: TGTGCCAGCAGCTCGGCGGGGAACACTGAAGCTTTCTTT.

The chain carries TRBV30 and TRBJ1-6; TRBD1 agrees at 9 bases. This CDR3 region has 15 residues. V trimming: 4 bases; J trimming: 7 bases; junction bases outside the gene matches: 8. Germline V gene lookup returns CDR1 GTSNPN and CDR2 SVGIG (reference sequence). DNA for the CDR3: TGTGCCTGGAACCTCCTCGGGACAGGGAATTCACCCCTCCACTTT. Amino acids: CAWNLLGTGNSPLHF.

The gene calls are TRBV30 and TRBJ2-1; 10 nucleotides agree with TRBD2. V lost 8 bases and J lost 4; bases outside the gene matches: 5. Germline loops: CDR1 GTSNPN, CDR2 SVGIG (reference sequence). The CDR3 spans 13 residues. The CDR3 spells CAGGLADYNEQFF. The CDR3, as DNA: TGTGCCGGCGGACTAGCGGATTACAATGAGCAGTTCTTC.

The chain carries TRBV7-9 and TRBJ2-2; D gene ambiguous. V lost 1 base and J 7 bases, leaving 16 bases between the germline ends. The CDR3 runs to 16 residues. Germline lookup yields CDR1 SEHNR and CDR2 FQNEAQ (reference sequence). The CDR3 sequence: CASSLVFLGVGGELFF. In DNA form, the CDR3 reads TGTGCCAGCAGCTTAGTATTCCTAGGAGTCGGCGGGGAGCTGTTTTTT.

In this sample, this clone turned up once. The chain couples TRBV29-1 to TRBJ1-5; a weak D match, TRBD1 (5 bases). The germline V gene has CDR1 SQVTM and CDR2 ANQGSEA. V lost 2 bases and J lost 7, with 12 bases in between. The CDR3 is 13 amino acids. Here the CDR3 reads CSVEFYQGQPQHF. In DNA, the CDR3 is TGCAGCGTTGAATTTTACCAGGGCCAGCCCCAGCATTTT.

This clone was counted a few times. The chain recombines TRBV6-5 with TRBJ1-2, with 7 bases fitting TRBD1. This CDR3 spans 13 amino acids. Germline-derived CDR1 and CDR2 are MNHEY and SVGAGI. V lost 6 bases and J lost 4; bases outside the gene matches: 5. CDR3 sequence: CASRSDRVYGYTF. The CDR3 coding sequence is TGTGCCAGCAGAAGTGACAGGGTCTATGGCTACACCTTC.

The J gene is TRBJ2-7, the V gene TRBV2; no firm D call. The germline gives CDR1 SNHLY, CDR2 FYNNEI. V dropped 7 bases and J dropped 7 bases, with 20 bases sitting between them. CDR3 size: 14 residues. The CDR3 DNA is TGTGCCAGCACCTCGCTAGAAAACCAAGGAGAGCAGTACTTC. This encodes CASTSLENQGEQYF.

Within the sample, this clone is medium-sized. This chain links TRBV7-8 with TRBJ2-2; D is ambiguous. Per germline, CDR1 SGHVS and CDR2 FQNEAQ. V dropped 6 bases and J dropped 6 bases, with 8 bases sitting between them. This CDR3 spans 12 amino acids. CDR3 amino acids: CASSLPSGELFF. DNA for the CDR3: TGTGCCAGCAGTCTCCCTTCCGGGGAGCTGTTTTTT.

The chain couples TRBV27 to TRBJ2-3; D call uncertain. V was pared by 3 bases and J by 0 bases, with 22 bases between. CDR3 length: 19 amino acids. Germline CDR1 and CDR2: MNHEY and SMNVEV (reference sequence). In DNA form, the CDR3 reads TGTGCCAGCAGTTTGATATCCCCGGGCCATTTACCTAGCACAGATACGCAGTATTTT. It specifies CASSLISPGHLPSTDTQYF.

J is TRBJ1-2 and V is TRBV28; D gene ambiguous. There are 17 residues in the CDR3. V was pared by 1 base and J by 5 bases, with 20 bases between. Germline CDR1 reads MDHEN; CDR2 reads SYDVKM. The CDR3 DNA is TGTGCCAGCAGTTTATCCGGGAAATCTAGGACGTATTATGGCTACACCTTC. Encoded protein: CASSLSGKSRTYYGYTF.